The subject of this entry is one T cell receptor (beta chain). Sequenced by immunoSEQ multiplex PCR; TCRdb stores in-frame clones only, minus some. The sample lists over a million clones; over 95% were seen once. This sample stems from a study of shared clonotypes between healthy human individuals. Overall study context: The plates for each donor numbered three CD4 naive, three CD4 memory, two CD8 naive and one CD8 memory.

Germline trimming cut 5 bases from V and 3 bases from J; bases unmatched to any gene: 16. The CDR3 is 19 amino acids. The germline V gene has CDR1 MNHEY and CDR2 SMNVEV (reference sequence). Participating donors were healthy, HIV-negative adults free of recent acute infections or vaccinations. This sequence was found in a young man in good health. The sequencing input was naive CD4+ T cells sorted from blood. As to subset: CD45RA+ positively selected. This sequence joins TRBV27 and TRBJ2-7; 13 positions agree with TRBD2. CDR3 protein: CASSPRTGTGLAGNYEQYF. The CDR3 DNA reads as TGTGCCAGCAGTCCCCGGACAGGTACGGGACTAGCGGGAAACTACGAGCAGTACTTC.